The clone carrying this T cell receptor beta chain was seen many times. The antigen remains undetermined. The sample is drawn from a study of identical twins. Study conclusions and caveats: Twins shared beta out-of-frame sequences in excess, but this excess was weaker.

Each cDNA held unique molecular identifiers, and template switching gave it a universal primer site. In TCRdb, the 5' RACE reads were re-called with MiXCR into one record per CDR3 protein. The table shows around 100,000 distinct CDR3 sequences, with under 7% occurring only once. The V gene's germline CDR1 is DFQATT and CDR2 SNEGSKA (reference sequence). There are 11 residues in the CDR3. The V end was cut by 7 bases, the J end by 8 bases, with 12 bases between. This TCR was sampled from a woman aged 50 to 60 in good health. This chain links TRBV20-1 with TRBJ2-1; no reliable D call. Sequenced material: memory T cells sorted from blood. CDR3 region: CSGLSGDEQFF. The CDR3 DNA reads TGCAGTGGTTTATCAGGCGATGAGCAGTTCTTC.